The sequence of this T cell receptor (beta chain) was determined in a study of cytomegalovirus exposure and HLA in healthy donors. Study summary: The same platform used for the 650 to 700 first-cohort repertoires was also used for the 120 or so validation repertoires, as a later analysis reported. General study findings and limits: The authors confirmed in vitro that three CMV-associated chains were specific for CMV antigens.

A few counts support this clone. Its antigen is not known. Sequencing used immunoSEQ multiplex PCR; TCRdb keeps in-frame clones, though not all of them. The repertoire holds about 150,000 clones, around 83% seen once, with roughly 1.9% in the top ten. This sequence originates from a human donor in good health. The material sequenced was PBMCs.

The CDR3 region is CASRAGGHSNQPQHF. CDR3 DNA: TGTGCCAGCAGGGCAGGGGGCCATAGCAATCAGCCCCAGCATTTT. The rearrangement joins TRBV2 to TRBJ1-5; 8 bases match TRBD1. Germline values: CDR1 SNHLY, CDR2 FYNNEI. V lost 6 bases to trimming and J lost 0 bases; unmatched junction nucleotides: 4. The CDR3 loop spans 15 amino acids.